This T cell receptor (beta chain) is drawn from a study of tissue T cells after allogeneic stem cell transplantation. Regarding the study as a whole: In patients and mice, blood and spleen missed much of tissue repertoire. Anatomically similar tissues had similar TCR repertoires within each patient. Some tissue clones might be persisting host cells; their alloreactivity or antigen specificity was not determined.

Germline V CDR1 and CDR2: FNHDT, SITEND (reference sequence). CDR3 length equals 14 residues. Trimming removed 1 base at V and 0 bases at J, with 8 bases between. TCRdb keeps only in-frame clones here, not all; method: immunoSEQ multiplex PCR. The sample has about 20,000 clones; roughly 72% are singletons. This clone is a singleton in its sample. Its target is not known. These gene names are mouse names. The read ends 1 residue early relative to the CDR3; the germline J gene fills the gap. The receptor was isolated from a female BALB/c mouse in good health. The strain's MHC haplotype is H2-d. The chain carries TRBV19 and TRBJ2-7; D is uncertain. Specimen: spleen. CDR3 in amino acids: CASSIRQSSYEQYF. Partial CDR3 DNA: TGTGCCAGCAGTATACGGCAAAGCTCCTATGAACAGTAC.